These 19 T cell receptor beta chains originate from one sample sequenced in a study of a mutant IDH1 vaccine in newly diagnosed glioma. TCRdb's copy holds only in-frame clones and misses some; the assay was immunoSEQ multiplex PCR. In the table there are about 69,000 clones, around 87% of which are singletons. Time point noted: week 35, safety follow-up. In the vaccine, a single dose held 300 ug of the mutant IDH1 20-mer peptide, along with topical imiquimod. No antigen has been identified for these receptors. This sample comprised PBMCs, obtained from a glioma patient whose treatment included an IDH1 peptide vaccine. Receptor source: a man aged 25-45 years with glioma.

DNA for the CDR3: TGTGCCAGCTCACCGCCCGAGAGGGGCCGGTACGAGCAGTACTTC. Its translation: CASSPPERGRYEQYF. The chain combines TRBV18 with TRBJ2-7, with D perhaps assigned TRBD1 or TRBD2 (5 bases each). The V end was cut by 3 bases, the J end by 4 bases, with 16 bases between. Germline CDR1 is KGHSH and CDR2 is LQKENI. The CDR3 length is 15 residues.

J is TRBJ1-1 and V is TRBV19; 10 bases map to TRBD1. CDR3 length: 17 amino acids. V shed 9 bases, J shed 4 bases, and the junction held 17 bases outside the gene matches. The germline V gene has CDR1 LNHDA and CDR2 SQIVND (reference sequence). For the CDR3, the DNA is TGTGCCAGCCAGAGCCGGAGGACAGGGGGGATGTTCACTGAAGCTTTCTTT. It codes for CASQSRRTGGMFTEAFF.

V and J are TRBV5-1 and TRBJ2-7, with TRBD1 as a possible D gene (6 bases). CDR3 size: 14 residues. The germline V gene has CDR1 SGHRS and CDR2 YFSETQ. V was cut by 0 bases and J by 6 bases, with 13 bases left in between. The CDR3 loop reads CASSLGTDGGEQYF. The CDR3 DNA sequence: TGCGCCAGCAGCTTGGGGACAGACGGTGGCGAGCAGTACTTC.

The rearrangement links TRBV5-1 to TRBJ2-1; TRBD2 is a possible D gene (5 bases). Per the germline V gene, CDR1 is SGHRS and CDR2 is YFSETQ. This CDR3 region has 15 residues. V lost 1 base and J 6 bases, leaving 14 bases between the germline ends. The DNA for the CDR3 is TGCGCCAGCAGCTTGCCGGACTCCCGTTCCAATGAGCAGTTCTTC. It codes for CASSLPDSRSNEQFF.

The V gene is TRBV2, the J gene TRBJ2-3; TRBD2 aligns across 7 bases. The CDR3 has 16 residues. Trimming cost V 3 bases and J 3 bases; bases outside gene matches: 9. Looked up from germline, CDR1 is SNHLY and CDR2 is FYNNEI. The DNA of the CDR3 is TGTGCCAGCAGTGAGATCAGCGGGGTGTCGACAGATACGCAGTATTTT. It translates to CASSEISGVSTDTQYF.

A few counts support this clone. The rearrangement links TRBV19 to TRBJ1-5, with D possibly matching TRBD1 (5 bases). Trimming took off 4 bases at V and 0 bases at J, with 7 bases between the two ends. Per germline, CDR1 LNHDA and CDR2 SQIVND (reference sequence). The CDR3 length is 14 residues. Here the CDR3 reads CASSKGNSNQPQHF. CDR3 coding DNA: TGTGCCAGTAGTAAGGGGAATAGCAATCAGCCCCAGCATTTT.

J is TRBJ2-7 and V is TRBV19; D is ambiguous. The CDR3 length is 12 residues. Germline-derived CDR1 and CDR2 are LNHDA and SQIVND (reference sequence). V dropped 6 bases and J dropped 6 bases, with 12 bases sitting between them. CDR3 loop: CASSNLVSEQYF. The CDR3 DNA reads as TGTGCCAGTAGCAATTTAGTATCCGAGCAGTACTTC. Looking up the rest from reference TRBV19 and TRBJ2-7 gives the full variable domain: DGGITQSPKYLFRKEGQNVTLSCEQNLNHDAMYWYRQDPGQGLRLIYYSQIVNDFQKGDIAEGYSVSREKKESFPLTVTSAQKNPTAFYLCASSNLVSEQYFGPGTRLTVT.

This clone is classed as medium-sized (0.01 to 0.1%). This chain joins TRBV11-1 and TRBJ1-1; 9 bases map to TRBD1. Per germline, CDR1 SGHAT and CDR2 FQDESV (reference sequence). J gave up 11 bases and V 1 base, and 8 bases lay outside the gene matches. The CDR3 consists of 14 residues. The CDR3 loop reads CASSLGQGDLEAFF. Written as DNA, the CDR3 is TGTGCCAGCAGCTTAGGACAGGGGGATCTGGAGGCTTTCTTT.

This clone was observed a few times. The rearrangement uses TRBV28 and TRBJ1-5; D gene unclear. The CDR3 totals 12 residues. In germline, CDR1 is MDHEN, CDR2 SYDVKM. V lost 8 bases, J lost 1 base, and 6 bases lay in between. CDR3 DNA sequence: TGTGCCAGCGGGAGCAGCAATCAGCCCCAGCATTTT. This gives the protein CASGSSNQPQHF.

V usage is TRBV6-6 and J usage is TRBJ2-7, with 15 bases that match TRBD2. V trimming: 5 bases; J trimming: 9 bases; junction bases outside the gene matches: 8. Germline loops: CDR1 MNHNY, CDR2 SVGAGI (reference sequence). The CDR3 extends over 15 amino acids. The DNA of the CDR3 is TGTGCCAGCAGTCTCGGACTAGCGGGAGGGTGGGGGCAGTACTTC. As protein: CASSLGLAGGWGQYF.

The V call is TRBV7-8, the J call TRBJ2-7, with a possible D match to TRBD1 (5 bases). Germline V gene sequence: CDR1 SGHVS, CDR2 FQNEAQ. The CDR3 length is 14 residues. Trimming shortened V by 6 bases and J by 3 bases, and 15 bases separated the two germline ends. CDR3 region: CASSFPGRDYEQYF. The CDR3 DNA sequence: TGTGCCAGCAGTTTTCCGGGCAGGGACTACGAGCAGTACTTC.

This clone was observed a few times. Here the CDR3 reads CASSIGRYLSTEAFF. For the CDR3, the DNA is TGTGCCAGTAGTATAGGCAGGTATCTGTCAACTGAAGCTTTCTTT. The V call is TRBV19, the J call TRBJ1-1, with D uncertain. With 1 base removed from V and 5 bases from J, the gap between germline ends came to 14 bases. The CDR3 contains 15 residues. Germline V lookup: CDR1 LNHDA, CDR2 SQIVND (reference sequence).

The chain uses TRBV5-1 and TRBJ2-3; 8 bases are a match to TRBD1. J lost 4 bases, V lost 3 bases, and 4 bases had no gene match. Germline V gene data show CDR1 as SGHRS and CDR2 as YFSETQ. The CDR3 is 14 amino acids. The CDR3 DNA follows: TGCGCCAGCAGCTCTGGACAGGGAGCAGATACGCAGTATTTT. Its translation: CASSSGQGADTQYF.

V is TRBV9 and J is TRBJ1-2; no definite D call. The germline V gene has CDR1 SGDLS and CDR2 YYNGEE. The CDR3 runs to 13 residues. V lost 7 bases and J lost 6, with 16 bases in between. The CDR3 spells CASGYGPADGYTF. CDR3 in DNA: TGTGCCAGCGGGTACGGGCCCGCAGATGGCTACACCTTC.

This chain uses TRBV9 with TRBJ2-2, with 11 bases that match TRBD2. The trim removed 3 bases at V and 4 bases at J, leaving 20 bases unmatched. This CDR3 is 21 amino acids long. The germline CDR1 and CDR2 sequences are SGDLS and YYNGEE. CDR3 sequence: CASSDKLAGARRPGATGELFF. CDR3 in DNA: TGTGCCAGCAGCGATAAACTAGCGGGGGCCCGAAGACCAGGGGCCACCGGGGAGCTGTTTTTT.

The chain's CDR3 is CASSLTGANVLTF. The CDR3 coding sequence is TGTGCCAGCAGCCTCACGGGGGCCAACGTCCTGACTTTC. The chain couples TRBV5-6 to TRBJ2-6, with no clear D. The CDR3 length is 13 residues. Germline assignment: CDR1 SGHDT and CDR2 YYEEEE. Trimming took off 4 bases at V and 4 bases at J, with 6 bases between the two ends.

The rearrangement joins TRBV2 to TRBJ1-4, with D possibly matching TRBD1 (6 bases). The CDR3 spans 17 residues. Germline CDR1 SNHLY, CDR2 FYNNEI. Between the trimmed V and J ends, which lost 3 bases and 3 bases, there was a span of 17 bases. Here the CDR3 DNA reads TGTGCCAGCAGTGAGCGGATAGGAGGGGGGGCTAATGAAAAACTGTTTTTT. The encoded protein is CASSERIGGGANEKLFF.

The CDR3 protein is CASSLSKGLGSSYEQYF. CDR3 sequence (DNA): TGTGCCAGCAGCCTTTCAAAGGGGCTCGGGAGCTCCTACGAGCAGTACTTC. The chain combines TRBV11-2 with TRBJ2-7; tentative D call: TRBD2 (6 bases). The CDR3 totals 17 residues. Trimming took off 5 bases at V and 0 bases at J, with 20 bases between the two ends. The germline V gene has CDR1 SGHAT and CDR2 FQNNGV.

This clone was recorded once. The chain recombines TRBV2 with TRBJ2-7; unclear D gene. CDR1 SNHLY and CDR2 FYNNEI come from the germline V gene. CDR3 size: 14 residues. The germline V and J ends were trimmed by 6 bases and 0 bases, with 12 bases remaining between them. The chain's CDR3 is CASRYGSSSYEQYF. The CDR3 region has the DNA TGTGCCAGCAGGTACGGCAGTAGCTCCTACGAGCAGTACTTC.